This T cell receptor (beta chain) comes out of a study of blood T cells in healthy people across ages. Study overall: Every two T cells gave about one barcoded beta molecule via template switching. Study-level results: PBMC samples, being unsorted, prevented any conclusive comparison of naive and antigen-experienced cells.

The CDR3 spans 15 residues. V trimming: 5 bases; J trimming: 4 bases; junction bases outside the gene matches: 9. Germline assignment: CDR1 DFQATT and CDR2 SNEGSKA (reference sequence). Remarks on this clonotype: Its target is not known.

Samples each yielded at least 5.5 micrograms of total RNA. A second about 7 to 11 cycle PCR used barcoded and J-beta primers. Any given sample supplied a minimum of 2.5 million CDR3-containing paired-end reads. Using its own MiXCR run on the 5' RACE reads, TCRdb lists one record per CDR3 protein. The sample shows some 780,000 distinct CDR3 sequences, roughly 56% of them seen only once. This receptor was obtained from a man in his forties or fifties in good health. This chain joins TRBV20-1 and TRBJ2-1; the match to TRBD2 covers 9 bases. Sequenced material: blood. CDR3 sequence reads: CSAESGTSRYNEQFF. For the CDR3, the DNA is TGCAGTGCTGAATCCGGGACTAGCAGATACAATGAGCAGTTCTTC.